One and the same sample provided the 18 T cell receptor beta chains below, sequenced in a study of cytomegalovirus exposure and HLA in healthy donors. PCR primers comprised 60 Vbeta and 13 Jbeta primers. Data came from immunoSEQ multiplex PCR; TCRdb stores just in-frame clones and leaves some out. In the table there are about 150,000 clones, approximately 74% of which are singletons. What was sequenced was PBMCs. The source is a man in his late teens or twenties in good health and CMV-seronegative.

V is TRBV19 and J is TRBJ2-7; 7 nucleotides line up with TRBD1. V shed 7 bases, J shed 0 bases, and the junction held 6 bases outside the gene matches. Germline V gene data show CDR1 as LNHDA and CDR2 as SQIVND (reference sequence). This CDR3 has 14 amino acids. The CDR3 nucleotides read TGTGCCAGTAAAAAGGGGGCGAGCTCCTACGAGCAGTACTTC. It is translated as CASKKGASSYEQYF.

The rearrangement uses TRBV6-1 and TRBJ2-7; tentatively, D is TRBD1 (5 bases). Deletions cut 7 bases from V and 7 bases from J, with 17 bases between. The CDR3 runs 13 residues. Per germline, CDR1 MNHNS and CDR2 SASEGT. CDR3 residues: CASTPLRDREQYV. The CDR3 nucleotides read TGTGCCAGCACTCCTCTCAGGGATCGGGAGCAGTACGTC.

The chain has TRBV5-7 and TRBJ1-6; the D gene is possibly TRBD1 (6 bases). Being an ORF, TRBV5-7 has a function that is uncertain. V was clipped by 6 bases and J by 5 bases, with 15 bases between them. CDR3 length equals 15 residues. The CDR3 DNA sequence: TGTGCCAGCAAACTAGGGAGGGGGGATAATTCACCCCTCCACTTT. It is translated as CASKLGRGDNSPLHF.

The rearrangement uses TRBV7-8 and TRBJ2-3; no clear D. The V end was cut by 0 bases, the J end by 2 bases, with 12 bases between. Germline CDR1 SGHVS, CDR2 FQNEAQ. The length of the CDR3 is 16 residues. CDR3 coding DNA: TGTGCCAGCAGCTTAGCTCACCCGGGTTACACAGATACGCAGTATTTT. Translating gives CASSLAHPGYTDTQYF.

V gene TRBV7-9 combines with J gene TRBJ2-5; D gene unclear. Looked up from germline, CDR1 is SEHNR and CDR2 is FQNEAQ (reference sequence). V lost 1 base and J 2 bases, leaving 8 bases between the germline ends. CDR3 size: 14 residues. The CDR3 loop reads CASSLVTAQETQYF. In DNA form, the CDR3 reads TGTGCCAGCAGCTTAGTCACAGCTCAAGAGACCCAGTACTTC.

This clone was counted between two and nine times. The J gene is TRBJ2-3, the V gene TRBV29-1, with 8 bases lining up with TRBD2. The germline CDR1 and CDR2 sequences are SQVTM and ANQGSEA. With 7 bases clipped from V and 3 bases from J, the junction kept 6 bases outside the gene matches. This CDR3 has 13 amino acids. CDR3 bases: TGCAGCGCCGACCCGGGGGGGACAGATACGCAGTATTTT. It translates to CSADPGGTDTQYF.

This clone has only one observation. The CDR3 spells CASSIRDRGDTIYF. The CDR3 DNA reads TGTGCCAGCAGTATCCGGGACAGGGGCGACACCATATATTTT. The chain is built from TRBV2 and TRBJ1-3; TRBD1 matches at 10 bases. J was trimmed by 8 bases and V by 5 bases; bases with no gene match: 6. The CDR3 is 14 residues long. Germline V CDR1 and CDR2: SNHLY, FYNNEI.

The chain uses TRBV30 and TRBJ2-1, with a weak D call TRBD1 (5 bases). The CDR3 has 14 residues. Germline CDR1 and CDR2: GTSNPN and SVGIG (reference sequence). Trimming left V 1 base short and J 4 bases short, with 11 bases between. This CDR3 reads CAWSGQGRYNEQFF. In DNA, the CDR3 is TGTGCCTGGAGTGGGCAGGGAAGATACAATGAGCAGTTCTTC.

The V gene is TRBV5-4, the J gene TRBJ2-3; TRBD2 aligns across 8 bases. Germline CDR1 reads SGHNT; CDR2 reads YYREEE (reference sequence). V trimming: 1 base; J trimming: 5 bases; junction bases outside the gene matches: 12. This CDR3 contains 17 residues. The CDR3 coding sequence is TGTGCCAGCAGCTTGCCTGGCGGGGGGCAGGGAGTAGATACGCAGTATTTT. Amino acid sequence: CASSLPGGGQGVDTQYF. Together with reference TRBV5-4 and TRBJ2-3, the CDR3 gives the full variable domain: ETGVTQSPTHLIKTRGQQVTLRCSSQSGHNTVSWYQQALGQGPQFIFQYYREEENGRGNFPPRFSGLQFPNYSSELNVNALELDDSALYLCASSLPGGGQGVDTQYFGPGTRLTVL.

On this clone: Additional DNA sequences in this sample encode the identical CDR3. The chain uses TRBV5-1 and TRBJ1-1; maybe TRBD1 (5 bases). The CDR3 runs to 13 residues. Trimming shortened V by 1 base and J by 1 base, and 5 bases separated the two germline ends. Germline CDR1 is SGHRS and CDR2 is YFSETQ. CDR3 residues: CASSLQGNTEAFF. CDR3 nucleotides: TGCGCCAGCAGCTTGCAGGGGAACACTGAAGCTTTCTTT.

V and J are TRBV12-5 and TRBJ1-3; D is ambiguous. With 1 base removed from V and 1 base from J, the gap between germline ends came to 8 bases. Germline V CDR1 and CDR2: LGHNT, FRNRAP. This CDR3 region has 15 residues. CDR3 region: CASGLAPGSGNTIYF. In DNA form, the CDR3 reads TGTGCTAGTGGTTTGGCCCCGGGGTCTGGAAACACCATATATTTT.

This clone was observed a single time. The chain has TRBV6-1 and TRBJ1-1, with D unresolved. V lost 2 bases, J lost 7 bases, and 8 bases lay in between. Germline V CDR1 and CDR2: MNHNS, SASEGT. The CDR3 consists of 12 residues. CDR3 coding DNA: TGTGCCAGCAGTGAACGAGGGTATGAAGCTTTCTTT. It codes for CASSERGYEAFF.

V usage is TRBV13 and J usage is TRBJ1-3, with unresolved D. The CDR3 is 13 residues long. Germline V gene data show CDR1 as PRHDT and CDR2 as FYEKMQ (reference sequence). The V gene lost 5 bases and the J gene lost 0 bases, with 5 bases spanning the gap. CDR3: CASSASSGNTIYF. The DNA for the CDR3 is TGTGCCAGCAGCGCGAGCTCTGGAAACACCATATATTTT. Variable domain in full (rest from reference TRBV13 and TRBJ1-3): AAGVIQSPRHLIKEKRETATLKCYPIPRHDTVYWYQQGPGQDPQFLISFYEKMQSDKGSIPDRFSAQQFSDYHSELNMSSLELGDSALYFCASSASSGNTIYFGEGSWLTVV.

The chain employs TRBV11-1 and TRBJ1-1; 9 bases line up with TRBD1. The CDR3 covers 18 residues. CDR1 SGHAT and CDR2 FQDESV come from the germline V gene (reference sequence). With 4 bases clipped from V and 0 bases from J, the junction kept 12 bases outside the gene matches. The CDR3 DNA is TGTGCCAGCAGCTCGTGGACGGGTGGGACAGGGCTGAACACTGAAGCTTTCTTT. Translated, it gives CASSSWTGGTGLNTEAFF.

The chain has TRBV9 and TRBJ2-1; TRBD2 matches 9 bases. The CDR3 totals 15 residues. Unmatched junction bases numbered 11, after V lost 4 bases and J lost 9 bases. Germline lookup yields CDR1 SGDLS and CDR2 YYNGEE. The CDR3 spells CASSLVAGGAGEQFF. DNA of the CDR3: TGTGCCAGCAGCCTAGTTGCGGGGGGGGCGGGTGAGCAGTTCTTC.

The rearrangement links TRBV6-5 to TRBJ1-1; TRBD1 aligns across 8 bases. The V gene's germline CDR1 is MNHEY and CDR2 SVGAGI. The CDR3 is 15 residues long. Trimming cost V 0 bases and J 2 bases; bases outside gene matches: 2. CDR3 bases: TGTGCCAGCAGTTACTCGACAGGGGCTAACACTGAAGCTTTCTTT. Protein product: CASSYSTGANTEAFF.

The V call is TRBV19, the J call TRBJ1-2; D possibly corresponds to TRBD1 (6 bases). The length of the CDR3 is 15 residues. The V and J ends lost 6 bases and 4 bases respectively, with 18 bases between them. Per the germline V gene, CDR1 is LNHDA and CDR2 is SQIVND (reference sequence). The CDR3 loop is CASSLSQQGPYGYTF. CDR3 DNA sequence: TGTGCCAGTAGCCTGTCCCAACAGGGCCCCTATGGCTACACCTTC. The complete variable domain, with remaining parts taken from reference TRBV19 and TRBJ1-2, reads DGGITQSPKYLFRKEGQNVTLSCEQNLNHDAMYWYRQDPGQGLRLIYYSQIVNDFQKGDIAEGYSVSREKKESFPLTVTSAQKNPTAFYLCASSLSQQGPYGYTFGSGTRLTVV.

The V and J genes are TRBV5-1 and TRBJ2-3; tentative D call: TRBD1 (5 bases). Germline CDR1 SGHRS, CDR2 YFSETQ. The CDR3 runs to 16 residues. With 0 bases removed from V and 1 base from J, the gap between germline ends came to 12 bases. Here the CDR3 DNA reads TGCGCCAGCAGCTTGGCCGGAACAGGCCGCACAGATACGCAGTATTTT. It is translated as CASSLAGTGRTDTQYF. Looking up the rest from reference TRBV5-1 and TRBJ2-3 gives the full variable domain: KAGVTQTPRYLIKTRGQQVTLSCSPISGHRSVSWYQQTPGQGLQFLFEYFSETQRNKGNFPGRFSGRQFSNSRSEMNVSTLELGDSALYLCASSLAGTGRTDTQYFGPGTRLTVL.